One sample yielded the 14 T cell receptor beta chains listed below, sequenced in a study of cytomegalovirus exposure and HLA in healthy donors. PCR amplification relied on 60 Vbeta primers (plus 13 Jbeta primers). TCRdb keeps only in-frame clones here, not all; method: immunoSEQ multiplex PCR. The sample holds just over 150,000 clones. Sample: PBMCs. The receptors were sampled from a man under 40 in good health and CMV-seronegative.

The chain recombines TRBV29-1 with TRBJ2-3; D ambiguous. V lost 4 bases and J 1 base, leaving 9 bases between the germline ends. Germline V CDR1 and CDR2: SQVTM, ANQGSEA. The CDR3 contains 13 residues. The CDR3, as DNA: TGCAGCGTTGGGCCCAGCGGCACAGATACGCAGTATTTT. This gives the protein CSVGPSGTDTQYF.

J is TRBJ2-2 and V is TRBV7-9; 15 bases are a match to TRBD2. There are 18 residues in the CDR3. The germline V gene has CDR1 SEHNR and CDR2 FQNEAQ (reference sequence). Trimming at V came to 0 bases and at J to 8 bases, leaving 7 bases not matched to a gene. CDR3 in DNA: TGTGCCAGCAGCTTAGCGTCGGGACTAGCGGGAGGTAAAGGGGAGCTGTTTTTT. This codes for CASSLASGLAGGKGELFF.

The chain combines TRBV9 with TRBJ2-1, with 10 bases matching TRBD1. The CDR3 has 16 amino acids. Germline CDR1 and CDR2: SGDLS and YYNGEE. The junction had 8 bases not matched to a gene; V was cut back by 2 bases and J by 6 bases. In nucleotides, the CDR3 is TGTGCCAGCAGCGTTGTTGATGGACAGGGGGGCAATGAGCAGTTCTTC. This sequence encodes CASSVVDGQGGNEQFF.

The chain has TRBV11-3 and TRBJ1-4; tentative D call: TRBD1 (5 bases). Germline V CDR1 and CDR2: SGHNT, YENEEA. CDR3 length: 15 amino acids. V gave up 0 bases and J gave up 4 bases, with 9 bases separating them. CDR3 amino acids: CASSLDRQINEKLFF. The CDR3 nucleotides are TGTGCCAGCAGCTTAGATCGACAGATTAATGAAAAACTGTTTTTT.

The CDR3 sequence is CASSIELAGGSTGELFF. The CDR3 DNA is TGTGCCAGTAGTATAGAACTAGCGGGAGGGAGCACCGGGGAGCTGTTTTTT. The rearrangement joins TRBV19 to TRBJ2-2, with 13 positions matching TRBD2. The CDR3 is made up of 17 amino acids. Per the germline V gene, CDR1 is LNHDA and CDR2 is SQIVND (reference sequence). V shed 0 bases and J 4 bases; nucleotides not matched to a gene: 2.

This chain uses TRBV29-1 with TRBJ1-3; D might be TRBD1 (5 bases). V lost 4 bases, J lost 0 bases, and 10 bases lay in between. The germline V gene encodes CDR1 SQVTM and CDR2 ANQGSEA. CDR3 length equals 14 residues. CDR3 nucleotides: TGCAGCGTTGCGGAGGGGTACTCTGGAAACACCATATATTTT. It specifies CSVAEGYSGNTIYF. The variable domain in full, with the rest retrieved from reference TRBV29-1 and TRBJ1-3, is SAVISQKPSRDICQRGTSLTIQCQVDSQVTMMFWYRQQPGQSLTLIATANQGSEATYESGFVIDKFPISRPNLTFSTLTVSNMSPEDSSIYLCSVAEGYSGNTIYFGEGSWLTVV.

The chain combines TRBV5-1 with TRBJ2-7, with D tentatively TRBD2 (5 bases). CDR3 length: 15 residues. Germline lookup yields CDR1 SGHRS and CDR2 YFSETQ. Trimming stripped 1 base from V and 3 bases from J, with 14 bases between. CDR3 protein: CASSLFEGAGYEQYF. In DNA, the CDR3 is TGCGCCAGCAGCTTGTTTGAGGGAGCAGGCTACGAGCAGTACTTC.

The CDR3 coding sequence is TGTGCCAGCAGTCTACAAAAGAGGAATGAGCAGTTCTTC. It codes for CASSLQKRNEQFF. The chain has TRBV27 and TRBJ2-1; D call uncertain. Looked up from germline, CDR1 is MNHEY and CDR2 is SMNVEV (reference sequence). The CDR3 totals 13 residues. V was cut by 5 bases and J by 7 bases, with 12 bases left in between.

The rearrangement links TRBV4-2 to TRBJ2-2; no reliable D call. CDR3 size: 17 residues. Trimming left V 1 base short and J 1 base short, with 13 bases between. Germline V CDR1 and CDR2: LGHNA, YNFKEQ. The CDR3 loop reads CASSQVGNSLNTGELFF. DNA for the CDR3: TGTGCCAGCAGCCAAGTTGGTAATAGTCTGAACACCGGGGAGCTGTTTTTT.

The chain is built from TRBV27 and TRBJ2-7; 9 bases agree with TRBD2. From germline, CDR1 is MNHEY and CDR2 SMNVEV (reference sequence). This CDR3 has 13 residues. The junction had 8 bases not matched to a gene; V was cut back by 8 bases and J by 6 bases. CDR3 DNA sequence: TGTGCCAGCCGGGGTAGCGGGAGTTTCGAGCAGTACTTC. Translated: CASRGSGSFEQYF.

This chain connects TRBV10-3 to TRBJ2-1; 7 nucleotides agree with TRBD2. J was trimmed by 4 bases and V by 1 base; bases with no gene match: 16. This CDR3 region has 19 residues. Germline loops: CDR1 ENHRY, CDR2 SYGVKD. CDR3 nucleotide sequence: TGTGCCATCAGTGAGTGGGCTAGCGGAGATGAAGGGGCTTACAATGAGCAGTTCTTC. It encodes CAISEWASGDEGAYNEQFF.

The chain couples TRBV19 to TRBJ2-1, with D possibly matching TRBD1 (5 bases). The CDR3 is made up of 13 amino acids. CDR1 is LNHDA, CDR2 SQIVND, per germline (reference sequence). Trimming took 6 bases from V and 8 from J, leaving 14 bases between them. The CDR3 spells CASRGRENDEQFF. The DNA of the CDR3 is TGTGCCAGTAGGGGCAGGGAAAACGATGAGCAGTTCTTC.

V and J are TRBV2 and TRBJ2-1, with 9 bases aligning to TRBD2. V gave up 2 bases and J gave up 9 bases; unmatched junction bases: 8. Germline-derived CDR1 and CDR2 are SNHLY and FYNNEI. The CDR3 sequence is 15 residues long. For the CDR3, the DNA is TGTGCCAGCAGTGAAATGCTAGCGGGGAGCGGTGAGCAGTTCTTC. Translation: CASSEMLAGSGEQFF.

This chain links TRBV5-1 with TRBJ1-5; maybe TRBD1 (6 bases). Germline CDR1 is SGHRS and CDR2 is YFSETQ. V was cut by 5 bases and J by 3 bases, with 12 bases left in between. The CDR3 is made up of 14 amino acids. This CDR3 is CASSRQGFNQPQHF. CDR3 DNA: TGCGCCAGCAGTCGGCAGGGGTTCAATCAGCCCCAGCATTTT.